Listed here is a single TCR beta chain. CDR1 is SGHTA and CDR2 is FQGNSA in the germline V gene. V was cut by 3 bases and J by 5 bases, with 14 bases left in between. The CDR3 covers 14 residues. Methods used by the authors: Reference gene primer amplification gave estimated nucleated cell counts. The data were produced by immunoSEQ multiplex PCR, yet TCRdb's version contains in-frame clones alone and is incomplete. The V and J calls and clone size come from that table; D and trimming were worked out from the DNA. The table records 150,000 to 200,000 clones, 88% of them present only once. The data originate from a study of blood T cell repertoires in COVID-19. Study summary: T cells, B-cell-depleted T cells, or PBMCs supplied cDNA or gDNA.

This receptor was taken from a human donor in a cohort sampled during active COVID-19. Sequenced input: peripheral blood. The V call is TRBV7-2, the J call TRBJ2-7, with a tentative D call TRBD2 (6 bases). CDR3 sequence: CASSLLLAGNEQYF. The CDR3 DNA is TGTGCCAGCAGCTTGTTACTAGCTGGCAACGAGCAGTACTTC.